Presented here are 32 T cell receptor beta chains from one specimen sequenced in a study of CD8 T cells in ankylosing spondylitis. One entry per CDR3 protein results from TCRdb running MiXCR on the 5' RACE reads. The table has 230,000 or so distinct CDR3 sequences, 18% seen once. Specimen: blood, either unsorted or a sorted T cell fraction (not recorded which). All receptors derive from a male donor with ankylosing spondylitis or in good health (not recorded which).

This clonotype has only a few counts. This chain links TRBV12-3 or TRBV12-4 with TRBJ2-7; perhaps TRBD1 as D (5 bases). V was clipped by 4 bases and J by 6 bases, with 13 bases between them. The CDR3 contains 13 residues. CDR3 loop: CASSSTRQGEQYF. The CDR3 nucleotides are TGTGCCAGCAGTTCTACGCGGCAGGGCGAGCAGTACTTC.

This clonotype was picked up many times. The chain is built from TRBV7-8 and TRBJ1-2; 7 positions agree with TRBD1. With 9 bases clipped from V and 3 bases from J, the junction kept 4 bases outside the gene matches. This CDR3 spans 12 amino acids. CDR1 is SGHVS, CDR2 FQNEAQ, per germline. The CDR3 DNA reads TGTGCCAGGACGGGGACAGACTATGGCTACACCTTC. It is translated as CARTGTDYGYTF.

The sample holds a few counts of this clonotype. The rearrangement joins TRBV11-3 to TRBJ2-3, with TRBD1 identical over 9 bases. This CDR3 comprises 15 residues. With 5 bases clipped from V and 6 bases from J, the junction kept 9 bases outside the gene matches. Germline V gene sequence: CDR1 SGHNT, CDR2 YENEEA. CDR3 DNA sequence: TGTGCCAGCAGCAACCCGACAGGGGGGCGCGATACGCAGTATTTT. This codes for CASSNPTGGRDTQYF.

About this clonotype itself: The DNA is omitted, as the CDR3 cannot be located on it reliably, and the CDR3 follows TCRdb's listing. CDR3 sequence: CASSLTGANTGELFFF. The chain is built from TRBV7-9 and TRBJ2-2; the D call TRBD1 from the table was never checked on the DNA. In germline, CDR1 is SEHNR, CDR2 FQNEAQ (reference sequence). The CDR3 numbers 16 amino acids, ends counted.

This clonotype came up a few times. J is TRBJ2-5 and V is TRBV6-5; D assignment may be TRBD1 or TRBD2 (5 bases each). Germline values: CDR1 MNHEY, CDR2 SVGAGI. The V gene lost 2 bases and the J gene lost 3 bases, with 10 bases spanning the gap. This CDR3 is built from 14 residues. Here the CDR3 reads CASSYRDREETQYF. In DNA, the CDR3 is TGTGCCAGCAGTTACCGGGACCGAGAAGAGACCCAGTACTTC.

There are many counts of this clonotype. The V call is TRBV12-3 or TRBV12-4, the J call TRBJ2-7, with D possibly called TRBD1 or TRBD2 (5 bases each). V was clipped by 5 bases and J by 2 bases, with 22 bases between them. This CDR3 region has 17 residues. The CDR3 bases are TGTGCCAGCAGTGTCCGGGACGGGCTGACTCTCCCCTACGAGCAGTACTTC. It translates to CASSVRDGLTLPYEQYF.

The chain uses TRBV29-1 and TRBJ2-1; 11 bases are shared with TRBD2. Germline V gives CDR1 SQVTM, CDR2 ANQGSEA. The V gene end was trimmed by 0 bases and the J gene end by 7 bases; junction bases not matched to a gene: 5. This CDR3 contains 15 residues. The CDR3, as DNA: TGCAGCGTTGAAGATACTAGCGGGAGAGGAAATGAGCAGTTCTTC. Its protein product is CSVEDTSGRGNEQFF.

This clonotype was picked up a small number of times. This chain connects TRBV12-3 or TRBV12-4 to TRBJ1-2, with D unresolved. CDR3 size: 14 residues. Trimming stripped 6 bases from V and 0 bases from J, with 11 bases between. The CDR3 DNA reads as TGTGCCAGCAGCCAAGAGTTTTCTAACTATGGCTACACCTTC. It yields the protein CASSQEFSNYGYTF.

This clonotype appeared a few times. CDR3 bases: TGCAGCGTTGTGGGGGACCTGACGGGACAGGCTTACAATGAGCAGTTCTTC. Its protein is CSVVGDLTGQAYNEQFF. The V gene is TRBV29-1, the J gene TRBJ2-1; the match to TRBD1 covers 8 bases. Per the germline V gene, CDR1 is SQVTM and CDR2 is ANQGSEA. V lost 4 bases to trimming and J lost 4 bases; unmatched junction nucleotides: 15. This CDR3 spans 17 amino acids.

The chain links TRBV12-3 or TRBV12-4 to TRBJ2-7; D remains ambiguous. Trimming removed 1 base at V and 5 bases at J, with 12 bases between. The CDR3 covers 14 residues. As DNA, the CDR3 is TGTGCCAGCAGTTTAGGCTCGGGTTGGGACGAGCAGTACTTC. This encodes CASSLGSGWDEQYF.

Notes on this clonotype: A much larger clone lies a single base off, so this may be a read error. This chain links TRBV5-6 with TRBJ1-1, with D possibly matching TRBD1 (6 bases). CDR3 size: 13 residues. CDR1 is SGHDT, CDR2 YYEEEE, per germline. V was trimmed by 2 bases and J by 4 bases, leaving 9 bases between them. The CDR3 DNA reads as TGTGCCAGCAGCTTTCAGGGGATCACTGAAGCTTTCTTT. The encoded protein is CASSFQGITEAFF.

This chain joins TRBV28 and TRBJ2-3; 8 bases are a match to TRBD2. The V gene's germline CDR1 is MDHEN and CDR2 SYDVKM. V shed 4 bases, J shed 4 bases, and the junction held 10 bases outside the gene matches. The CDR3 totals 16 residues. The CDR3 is CASSSTLAGRADTQYF. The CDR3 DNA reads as TGTGCCAGCAGTTCGACTTTAGCGGGGAGAGCAGATACGCAGTATTTT. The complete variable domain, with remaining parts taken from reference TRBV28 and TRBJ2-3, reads DVKVTQSSRYLVKRTGEKVFLECVQDMDHENMFWYRQDPGLGLRLIYFSYDVKMKEKGDIPEGYSVSREKKERFSLILESASTNQTSMYLCASSSTLAGRADTQYFGPGTRLTVL.

The CDR3 DNA reads TGCAGCGTTGAAGGGGGCTTCACAGATACGCAGTATTTT. It translates to CSVEGGFTDTQYF. The gene calls are TRBV29-1 and TRBJ2-3, with a tentative D call TRBD1 (5 bases). V lost 1 base and J 2 bases, leaving 7 bases between the germline ends. The germline V gene has CDR1 SQVTM and CDR2 ANQGSEA. The CDR3 is 13 residues long.

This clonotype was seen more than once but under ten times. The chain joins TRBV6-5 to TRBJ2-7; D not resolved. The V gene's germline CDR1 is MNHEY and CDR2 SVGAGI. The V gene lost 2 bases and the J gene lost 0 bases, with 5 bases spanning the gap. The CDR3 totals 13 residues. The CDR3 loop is CASSYTDSYEQYF. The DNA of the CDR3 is TGTGCCAGCAGTTACACAGACTCCTACGAGCAGTACTTC.

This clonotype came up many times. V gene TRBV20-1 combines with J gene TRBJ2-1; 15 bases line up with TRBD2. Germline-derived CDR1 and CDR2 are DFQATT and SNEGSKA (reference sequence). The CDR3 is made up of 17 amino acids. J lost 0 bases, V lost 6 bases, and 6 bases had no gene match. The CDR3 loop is CSATGLAGGSSYNEQFF. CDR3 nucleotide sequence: TGCAGTGCCACAGGACTAGCGGGAGGGAGCTCCTACAATGAGCAGTTCTTC.

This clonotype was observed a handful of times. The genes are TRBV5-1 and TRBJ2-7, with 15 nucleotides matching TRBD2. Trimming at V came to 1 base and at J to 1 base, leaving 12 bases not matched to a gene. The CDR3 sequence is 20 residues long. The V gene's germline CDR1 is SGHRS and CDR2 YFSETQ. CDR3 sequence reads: CASSLSSGTSGRPGSYEQYF. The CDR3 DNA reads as TGCGCCAGCAGCTTGAGCTCCGGGACTAGCGGGAGGCCCGGTTCCTACGAGCAGTACTTC.

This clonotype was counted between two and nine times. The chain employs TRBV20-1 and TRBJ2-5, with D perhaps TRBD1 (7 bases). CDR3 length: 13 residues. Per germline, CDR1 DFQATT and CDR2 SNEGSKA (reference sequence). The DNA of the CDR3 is TGCAGCGCGAAGGAGGAGGGGGCGAAGACCCAGTACTTC. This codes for CSAKEEGAKTQYF.

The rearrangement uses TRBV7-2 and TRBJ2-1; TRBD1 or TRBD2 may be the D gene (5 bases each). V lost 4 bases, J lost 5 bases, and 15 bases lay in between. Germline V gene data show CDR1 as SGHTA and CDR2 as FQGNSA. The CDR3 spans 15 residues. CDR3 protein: CASSSYPGPDNEQFF. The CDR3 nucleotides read TGTGCCAGCAGCTCCTACCCGGGACCGGACAATGAGCAGTTCTTC.

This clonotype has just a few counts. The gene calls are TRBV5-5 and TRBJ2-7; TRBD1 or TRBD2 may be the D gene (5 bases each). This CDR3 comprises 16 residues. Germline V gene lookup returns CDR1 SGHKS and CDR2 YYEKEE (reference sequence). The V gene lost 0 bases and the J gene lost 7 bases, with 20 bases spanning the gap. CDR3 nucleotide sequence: TGTGCCAGCAGCTTGGGACTCGGGACGGTGGGGGAGGAGCAGTACTTC. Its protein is CASSLGLGTVGEEQYF.

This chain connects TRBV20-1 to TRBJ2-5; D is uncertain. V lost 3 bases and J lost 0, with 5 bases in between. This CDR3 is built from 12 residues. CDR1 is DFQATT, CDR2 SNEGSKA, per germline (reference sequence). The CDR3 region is CSARWDQETQYF. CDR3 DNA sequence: TGCAGTGCTAGGTGGGACCAAGAGACCCAGTACTTC.

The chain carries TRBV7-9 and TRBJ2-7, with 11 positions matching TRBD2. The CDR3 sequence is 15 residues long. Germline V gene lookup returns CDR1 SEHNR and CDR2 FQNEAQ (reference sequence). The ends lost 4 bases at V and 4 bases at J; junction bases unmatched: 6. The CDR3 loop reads CASSSRTSGPYEQYF. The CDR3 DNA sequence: TGTGCCAGCAGCTCGAGGACTAGCGGGCCATACGAGCAGTACTTC. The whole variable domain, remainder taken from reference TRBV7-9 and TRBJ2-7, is DTGVSQNPRHKITKRGQNVTFRCDPISEHNRLYWYRQTLGQGPEFLTYFQNEAQLEKSRLLSDRFSAERPKGSFSTLEIQRTEQGDSAMYLCASSSRTSGPYEQYFGPGTRLTVT.

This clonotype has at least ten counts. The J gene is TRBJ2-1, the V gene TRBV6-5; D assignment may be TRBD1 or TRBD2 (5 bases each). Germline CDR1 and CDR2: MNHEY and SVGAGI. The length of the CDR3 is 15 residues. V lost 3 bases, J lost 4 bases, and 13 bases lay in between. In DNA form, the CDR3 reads TGTGCCAGCAGTTATTTCAGCGAGGGGTACAATGAGCAGTTCTTC. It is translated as CASSYFSEGYNEQFF.

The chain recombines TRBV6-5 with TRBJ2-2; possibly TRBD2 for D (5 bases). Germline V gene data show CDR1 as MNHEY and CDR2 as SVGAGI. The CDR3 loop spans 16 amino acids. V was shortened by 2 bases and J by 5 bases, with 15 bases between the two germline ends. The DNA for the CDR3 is TGTGCCAGCAGTTACGGTCGGGAAGTGTTAACCGGGGAGCTGTTTTTT. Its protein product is CASSYGREVLTGELFF.

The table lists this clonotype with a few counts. The CDR3 nucleotides read TGTGCCAGCAGTGAAGCGACAGACCAAGAGACCCAGTACTTC. Amino acids: CASSEATDQETQYF. V and J are TRBV2 and TRBJ2-5, with D possibly TRBD1 on 5 matching bases. Trimming took off 0 bases at V and 0 bases at J, with 5 bases between the two ends. The CDR3 spans 14 residues. Germline CDR1 reads SNHLY; CDR2 reads FYNNEI.

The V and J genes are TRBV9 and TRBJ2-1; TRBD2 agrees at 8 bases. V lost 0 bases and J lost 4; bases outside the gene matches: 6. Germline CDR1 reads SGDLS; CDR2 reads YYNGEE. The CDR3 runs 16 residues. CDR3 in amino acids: CASSVAIAGSYNEQFF. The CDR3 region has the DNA TGTGCCAGCAGCGTAGCTATAGCGGGATCATACAATGAGCAGTTCTTC.

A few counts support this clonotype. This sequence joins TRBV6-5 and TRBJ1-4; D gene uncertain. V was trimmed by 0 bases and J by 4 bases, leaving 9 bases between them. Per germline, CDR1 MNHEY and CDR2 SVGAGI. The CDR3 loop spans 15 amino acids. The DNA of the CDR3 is TGTGCCAGCAGTTACTCGCGGACCAATAATGAAAAACTGTTTTTT. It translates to CASSYSRTNNEKLFF.

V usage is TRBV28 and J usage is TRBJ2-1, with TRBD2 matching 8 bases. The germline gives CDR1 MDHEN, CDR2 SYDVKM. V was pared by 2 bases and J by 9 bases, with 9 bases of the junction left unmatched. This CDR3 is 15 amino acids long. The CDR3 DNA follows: TGTGCCAGCAGTTTAGAAACGGGAGGGCCCTTTGAGCAGTTCTTC. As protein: CASSLETGGPFEQFF.

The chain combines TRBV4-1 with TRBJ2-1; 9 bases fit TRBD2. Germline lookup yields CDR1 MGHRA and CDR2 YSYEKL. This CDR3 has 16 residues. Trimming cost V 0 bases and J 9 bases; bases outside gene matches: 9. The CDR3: CASSQEAVAGVSEQFF. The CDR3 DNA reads TGCGCCAGCAGCCAAGAAGCGGTAGCGGGAGTATCTGAGCAGTTCTTC.

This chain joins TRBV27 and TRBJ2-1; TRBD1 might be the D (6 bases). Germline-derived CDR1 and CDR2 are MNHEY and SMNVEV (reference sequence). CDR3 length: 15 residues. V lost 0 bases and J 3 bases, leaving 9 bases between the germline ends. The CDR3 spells CASSLSGTFYNEQFF. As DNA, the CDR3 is TGTGCCAGCAGTTTATCAGGGACATTCTACAATGAGCAGTTCTTC.

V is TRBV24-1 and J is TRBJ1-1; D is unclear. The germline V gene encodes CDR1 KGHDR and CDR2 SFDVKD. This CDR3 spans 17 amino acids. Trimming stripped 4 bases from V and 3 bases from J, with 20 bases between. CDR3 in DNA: TGTGCCACCAGTGACGACCCGGGCGGGCGCGGGGACACTGAAGCTTTCTTT. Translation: CATSDDPGGRGDTEAFF.

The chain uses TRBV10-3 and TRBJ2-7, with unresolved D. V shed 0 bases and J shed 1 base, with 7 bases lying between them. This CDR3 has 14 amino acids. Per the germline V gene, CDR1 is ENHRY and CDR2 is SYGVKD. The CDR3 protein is CAISESGQSYEQYF. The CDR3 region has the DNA TGTGCCATCAGTGAGTCGGGTCAGTCCTACGAGCAGTACTTC.

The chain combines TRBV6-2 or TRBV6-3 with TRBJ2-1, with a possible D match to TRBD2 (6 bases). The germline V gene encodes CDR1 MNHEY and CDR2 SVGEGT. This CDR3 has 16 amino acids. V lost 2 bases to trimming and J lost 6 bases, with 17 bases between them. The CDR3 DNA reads TGTGCCAGCAGTTACGGAGGGGTTGGGGGGTTCAATGAGCAGTTCTTC. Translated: CASSYGGVGGFNEQFF.